These 12 T cell receptor beta chains originate from one sample sequenced in a study of shared clonotypes between healthy human individuals. Assay: immunoSEQ multiplex PCR; the TCRdb copy retains only in-frame clones and omits some. The sample carries about 2.2 million clones, 93% recorded once. Naive CD8 cells comprised CD45RO-negative, CCR7-positively selected cells, excluding terminally differentiated effector memory CD45RA+ cells. The material sequenced was naive CD8+ T cells from PBMCs. The receptors were gathered from a man younger than 35 in good health. Some clones in this sample may be carry-over from other donors' samples.

The table lists this clone with a few counts. This chain joins TRBV2 and TRBJ1-2; tentatively, D is TRBD1 (6 bases). Germline V gene sequence: CDR1 SNHLY, CDR2 FYNNEI. The CDR3 is made up of 12 amino acids. Trimming shortened V by 8 bases and J by 6 bases, and 13 bases separated the two germline ends. CDR3 sequence: CASSRRQDGYTF. The CDR3 DNA reads TGTGCCAGCTCTCGGAGACAGGATGGCTACACCTTC.

The chain employs TRBV9 and TRBJ1-2, with TRBD1 matching over 7 bases. V was pared by 4 bases and J by 3 bases, with 9 bases of the junction left unmatched. The CDR3 runs to 15 residues. Germline CDR1 SGDLS, CDR2 YYNGEE. DNA of the CDR3: TGTGCCAGCAGCCCATCGGGCAGGGGGTACTATGGCTACACCTTC. Translation gives CASSPSGRGYYGYTF.

The chain carries TRBV18 and TRBJ2-7; 9 bases map to TRBD2. CDR3 length: 15 residues. The V gene end was trimmed by 6 bases and the J gene end by 0 bases; junction bases not matched to a gene: 6. Per germline, CDR1 KGHSH and CDR2 LQKENI. The CDR3 here is CASSQTSGYSYEQYF. The CDR3 DNA follows: TGTGCCAGCTCGCAAACTAGCGGGTACTCCTACGAGCAGTACTTC.

V and J are TRBV5-4 and TRBJ2-7; 8 nucleotides line up with TRBD1. V was pared by 2 bases and J by 3 bases, with 7 bases of the junction left unmatched. Germline CDR1 SGHNT, CDR2 YYREEE (reference sequence). The CDR3 runs to 15 residues. The CDR3 bases are TGTGCCAGCAGCTTCTCTCAGGGGGCAATCTACGAGCAGTACTTC. Translating it yields CASSFSQGAIYEQYF.

The J gene is TRBJ2-2, the V gene TRBV7-9; possibly TRBD1 for D (6 bases). Trimming cost V 5 bases and J 9 bases, with 13 bases left between them. From germline, CDR1 is SEHNR and CDR2 FQNEAQ (reference sequence). The CDR3 runs 13 residues. Here the CDR3 DNA reads TGTGCCAGCAGCCTCGTCCGGGACAGGGAGCTGTTTTTT. Its protein is CASSLVRDRELFF.

The gene calls are TRBV6-4 and TRBJ2-1, with TRBD2 matching 13 bases. Trimming cost V 7 bases and J 7 bases; bases outside gene matches: 4. The germline CDR1 and CDR2 sequences are MRHNA and SNTAGT. This CDR3 has 14 amino acids. CDR3: CASKGLAGSNEQFF. The CDR3 DNA reads TGTGCCAGCAAGGGACTAGCGGGATCGAATGAGCAGTTCTTC.

V gene TRBV9 combines with J gene TRBJ2-2, with 14 bases lining up with TRBD2. The J segment lost 6 bases and the V segment lost 4 bases, leaving 5 bases of the junction unmatched. The V gene's germline CDR1 is SGDLS and CDR2 YYNGEE. The CDR3 has 16 residues. The CDR3 loop reads CASSLRLAGGSGELFF. The CDR3 DNA sequence: TGTGCCAGCAGCCTCAGACTAGCGGGAGGGTCCGGGGAGCTGTTTTTT.

This clone was seen a few times. V is TRBV27 and J is TRBJ1-1; no firm D call. Trimming left V 7 bases short and J 4 bases short, with 13 bases between. This CDR3 has 13 amino acids. CDR1 and CDR2 from the germline V gene are MNHEY and SMNVEV (reference sequence). The CDR3 DNA sequence: TGTGCCAGCACCACGGACCCGGGCACTGAAGCTTTCTTT. Translation gives CASTTDPGTEAFF.

This chain joins TRBV10-1 and TRBJ2-1; the D gene is possibly TRBD2 (6 bases). V was shortened by 3 bases and J by 7 bases, with 16 bases between the two germline ends. CDR1 WNHNN and CDR2 SYGVQD come from the germline V gene (reference sequence). The CDR3 runs 15 residues. Here the CDR3 reads CASSDYQEGPNEQFF. CDR3 nucleotides: TGCGCCAGCAGTGATTATCAGGAGGGCCCAAATGAGCAGTTCTTC.

The rearrangement links TRBV7-9 to TRBJ2-2; D ambiguous. The germline V gene has CDR1 SEHNR and CDR2 FQNEAQ (reference sequence). The CDR3 contains 15 residues. The germline V and J ends were trimmed by 5 bases and 3 bases, with 13 bases remaining between them. CDR3 DNA: TGTGCCAGCAGCCAAATGGACGGGTACACCGGGGAGCTGTTTTTT. It yields the protein CASSQMDGYTGELFF.

Details on this clone: Other DNA sequences of this sample code for an identical CDR3. The chain joins TRBV9 to TRBJ1-5, with D possibly matching TRBD1 (6 bases). This CDR3 is built from 15 residues. The V and J ends lost 0 bases and 2 bases respectively, with 9 bases between them. Looked up from germline, CDR1 is SGDLS and CDR2 is YYNGEE. CDR3 loop: CASSVGGAGNQPQHF. The CDR3 nucleotides are TGTGCCAGCAGCGTAGGGGGGGCCGGCAATCAGCCCCAGCATTTT.

The gene calls are TRBV27 and TRBJ2-2, with 11 nucleotides matching TRBD2. The germline CDR1 and CDR2 sequences are MNHEY and SMNVEV (reference sequence). J was trimmed by 2 bases and V by 5 bases; bases with no gene match: 1. The CDR3 length is 15 residues. The CDR3 sequence is CASSGLAGNTGELFF. Here the CDR3 DNA reads TGTGCCAGCAGTGGACTAGCGGGTAACACCGGGGAGCTGTTTTTT.